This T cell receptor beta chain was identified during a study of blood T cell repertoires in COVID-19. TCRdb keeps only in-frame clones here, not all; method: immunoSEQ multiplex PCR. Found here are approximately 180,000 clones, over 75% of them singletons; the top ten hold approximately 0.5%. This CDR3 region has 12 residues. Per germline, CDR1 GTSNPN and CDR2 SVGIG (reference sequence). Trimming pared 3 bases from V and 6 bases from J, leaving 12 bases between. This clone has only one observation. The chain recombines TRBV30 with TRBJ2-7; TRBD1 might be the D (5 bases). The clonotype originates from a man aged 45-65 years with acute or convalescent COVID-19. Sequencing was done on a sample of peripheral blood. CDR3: CAWSKAGIEQYF. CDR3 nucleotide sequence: TGTGCCTGGAGCAAAGCAGGGATCGAGCAGTACTTC.